This TCR beta chain was recorded in a study of T cells in narcolepsy. Study-wide results and caveats: Autoreactive HCRT-specific and TRIB2-specific clonotypes were marked in same-patient CSF-versus-blood CD4+ comparisons.

V lost 2 bases and J lost 6, with 14 bases in between. CDR3 length equals 16 residues. The germline CDR1 and CDR2 sequences are MDHEN and SYDVKM. The table came from immunoSEQ multiplex PCR; TCRdb's copy has only in-frame clones and leaves some out. Altogether under 35,000 clones are present, under 85% being singletons, with the ten largest covering approximately 0.66%. In regard to this clone: Its matching antigen is unknown.

This chain links TRBV28 with TRBJ1-6; maybe TRBD1 (6 bases). The receptor's source is a human donor in good health. The sequencing sample was made of memory (CD45RA-) CD4+ T cells from blood. In DNA form, the CDR3 reads TGTGCCAGCAGTTTAGGGGGCAGCAATTTTAATTCACCCCTCCACTTT. This translates into CASSLGGSNFNSPLHF.